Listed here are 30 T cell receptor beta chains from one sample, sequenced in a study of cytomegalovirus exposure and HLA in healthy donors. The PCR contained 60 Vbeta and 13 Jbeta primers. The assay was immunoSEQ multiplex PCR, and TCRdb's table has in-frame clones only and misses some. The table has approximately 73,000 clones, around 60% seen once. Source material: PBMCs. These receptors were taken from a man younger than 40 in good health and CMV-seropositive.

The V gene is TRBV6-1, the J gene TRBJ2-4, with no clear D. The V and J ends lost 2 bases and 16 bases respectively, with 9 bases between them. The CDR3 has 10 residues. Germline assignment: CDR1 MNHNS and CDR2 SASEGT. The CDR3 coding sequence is TGTGCCAGCAGTGAACAGGTCTTCTACTTC. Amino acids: CASSEQVFYF.

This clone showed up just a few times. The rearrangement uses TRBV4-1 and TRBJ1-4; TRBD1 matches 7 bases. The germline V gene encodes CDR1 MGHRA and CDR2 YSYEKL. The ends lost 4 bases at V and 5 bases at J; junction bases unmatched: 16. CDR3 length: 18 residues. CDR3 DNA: TGCGCCAGCAGCCGACTGATGCCGGACCGGGACAGAAATGAAAAACTGTTTTTT. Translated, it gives CASSRLMPDRDRNEKLFF.

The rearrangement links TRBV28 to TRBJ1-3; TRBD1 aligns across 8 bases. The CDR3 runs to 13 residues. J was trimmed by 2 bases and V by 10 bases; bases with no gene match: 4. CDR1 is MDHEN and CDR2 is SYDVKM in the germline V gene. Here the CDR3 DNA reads TGTGCCACCGCACAGGGGGCTGGAAACACCATATATTTT. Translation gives CATAQGAGNTIYF.

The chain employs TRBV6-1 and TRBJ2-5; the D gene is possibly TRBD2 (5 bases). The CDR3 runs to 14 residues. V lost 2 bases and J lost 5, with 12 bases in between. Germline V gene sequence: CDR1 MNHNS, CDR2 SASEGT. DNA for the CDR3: TGTGCCAGCAGTGAATTTAGATGGGAGGAGACCCAGTACTTC. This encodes CASSEFRWEETQYF.

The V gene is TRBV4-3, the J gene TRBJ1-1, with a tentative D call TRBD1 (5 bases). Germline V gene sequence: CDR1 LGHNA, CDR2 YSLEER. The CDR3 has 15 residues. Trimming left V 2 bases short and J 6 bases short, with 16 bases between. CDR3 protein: CASSQTTGPFAEAFF. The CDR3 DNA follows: TGCGCCAGCAGCCAAACCACAGGTCCCTTCGCTGAAGCTTTCTTT.

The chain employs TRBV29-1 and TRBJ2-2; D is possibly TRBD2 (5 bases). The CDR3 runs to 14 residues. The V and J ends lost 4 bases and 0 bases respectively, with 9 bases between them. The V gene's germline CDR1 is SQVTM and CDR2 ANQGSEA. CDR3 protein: CSVVGSSNTGELFF. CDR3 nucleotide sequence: TGCAGCGTTGTGGGGAGTTCGAACACCGGGGAGCTGTTTTTT.

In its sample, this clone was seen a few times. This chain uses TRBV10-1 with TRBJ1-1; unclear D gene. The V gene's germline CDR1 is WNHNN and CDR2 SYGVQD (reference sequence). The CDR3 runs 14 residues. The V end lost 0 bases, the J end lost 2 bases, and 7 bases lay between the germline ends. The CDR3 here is CASSESYSNTEAFF. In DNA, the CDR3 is TGCGCCAGCAGTGAGTCGTACAGCAACACTGAAGCTTTCTTT.

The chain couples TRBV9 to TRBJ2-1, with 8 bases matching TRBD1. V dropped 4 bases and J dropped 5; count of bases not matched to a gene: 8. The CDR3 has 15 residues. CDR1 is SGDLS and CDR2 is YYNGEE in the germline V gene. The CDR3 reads CASSPRTGKNNEQFF. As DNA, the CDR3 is TGTGCCAGCAGCCCCCGGACAGGGAAAAACAATGAGCAGTTCTTC. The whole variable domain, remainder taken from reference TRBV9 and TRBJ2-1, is DSGVTQTPKHLITATGQRVTLRCSPRSGDLSVYWYQQSLDQGLQFLIQYYNGEERAKGNILERFSAQQFPDLHSELNLSSLELGDSALYFCASSPRTGKNNEQFFGPGTRLTVL.

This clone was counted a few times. Here the CDR3 DNA reads TGCGCCAGCAGCCAGTCCCCGGGGGGGGGCCAGCCCCAGCATTTT. Its translation is CASSQSPGGGQPQHF. V is TRBV4-1 and J is TRBJ1-5; maybe TRBD1 (6 bases). Trimming shortened V by 3 bases and J by 7 bases, and 16 bases separated the two germline ends. Per the germline V gene, CDR1 is MGHRA and CDR2 is YSYEKL. The CDR3 is 15 residues long.

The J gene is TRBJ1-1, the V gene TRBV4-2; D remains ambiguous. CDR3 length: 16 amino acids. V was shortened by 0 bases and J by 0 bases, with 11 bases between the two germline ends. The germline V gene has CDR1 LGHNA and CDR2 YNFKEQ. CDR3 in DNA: TGTGCCAGCAGCCAAGAGTTGTTACAGTTGAACACTGAAGCTTTCTTT. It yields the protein CASSQELLQLNTEAFF.

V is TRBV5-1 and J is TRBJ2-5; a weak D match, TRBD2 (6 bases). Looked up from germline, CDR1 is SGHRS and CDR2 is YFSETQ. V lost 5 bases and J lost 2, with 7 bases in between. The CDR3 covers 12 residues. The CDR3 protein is CASSRGQETQYF. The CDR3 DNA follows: TGCGCCAGCAGTCGGGGGCAAGAGACCCAGTACTTC.

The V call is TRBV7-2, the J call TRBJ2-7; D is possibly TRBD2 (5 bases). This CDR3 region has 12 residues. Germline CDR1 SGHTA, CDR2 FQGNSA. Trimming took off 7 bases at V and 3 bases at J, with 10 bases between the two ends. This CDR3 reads CASTPGSYEQYF. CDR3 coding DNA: TGTGCCAGCACCCCGGGGAGCTACGAGCAGTACTTC. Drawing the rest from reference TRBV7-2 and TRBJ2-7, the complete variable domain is GAGVSQSPSNKVTEKGKDVELRCDPISGHTALYWYRQSLGQGLEFLIYFQGNSAPDKSGLPSDRFSAERTGGSVSTLTIQRTQQEDSAVYLCASTPGSYEQYFGPGTRLTVT.

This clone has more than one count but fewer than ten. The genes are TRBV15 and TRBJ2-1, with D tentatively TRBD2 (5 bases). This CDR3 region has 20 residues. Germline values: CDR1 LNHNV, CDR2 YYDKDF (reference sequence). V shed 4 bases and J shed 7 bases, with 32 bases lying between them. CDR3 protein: CATSTQRAGRSSRKPNEQFF. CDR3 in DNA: TGTGCCACCAGCACCCAAAGAGCTGGTCGTTCTAGCCGCAAGCCGAATGAGCAGTTCTTC. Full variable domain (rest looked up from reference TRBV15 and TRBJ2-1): DAMVIQNPRYQVTQFGKPVTLSCSQTLNHNVMYWYQQKSSQAPKLLFHYYDKDFNNEADTPDNFQSRRPNTSFCFLDIRSPGLGDTAMYLCATSTQRAGRSSRKPNEQFFGPGTRLTVL.

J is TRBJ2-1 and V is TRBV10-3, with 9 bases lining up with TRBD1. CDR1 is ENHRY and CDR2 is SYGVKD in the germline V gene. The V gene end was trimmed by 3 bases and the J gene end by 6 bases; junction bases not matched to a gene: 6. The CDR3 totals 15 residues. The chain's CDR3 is CAISDPRQGGNEQFF. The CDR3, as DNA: TGTGCCATCAGTGACCCCCGACAGGGGGGCAATGAGCAGTTCTTC.

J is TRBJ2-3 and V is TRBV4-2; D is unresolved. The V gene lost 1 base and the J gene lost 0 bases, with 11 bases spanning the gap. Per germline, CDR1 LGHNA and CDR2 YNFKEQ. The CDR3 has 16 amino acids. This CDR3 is CASSQVVSASTDTQYF. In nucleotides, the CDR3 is TGTGCCAGCAGCCAAGTCGTTAGTGCTAGCACAGATACGCAGTATTTT.

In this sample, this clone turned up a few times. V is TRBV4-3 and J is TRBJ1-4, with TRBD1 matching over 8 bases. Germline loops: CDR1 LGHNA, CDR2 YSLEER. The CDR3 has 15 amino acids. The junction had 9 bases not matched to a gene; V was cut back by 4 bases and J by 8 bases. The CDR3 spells CASSRWRTGYEKLFF. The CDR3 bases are TGCGCCAGCAGCCGGTGGAGGACAGGGTACGAAAAACTGTTTTTT.

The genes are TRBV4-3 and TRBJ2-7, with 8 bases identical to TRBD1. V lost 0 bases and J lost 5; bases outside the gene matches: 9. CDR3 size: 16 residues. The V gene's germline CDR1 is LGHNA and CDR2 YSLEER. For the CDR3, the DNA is TGCGCCAGCAGCCAAGATTTAGGACAGGGACGCAACGAGCAGTACTTC. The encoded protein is CASSQDLGQGRNEQYF.

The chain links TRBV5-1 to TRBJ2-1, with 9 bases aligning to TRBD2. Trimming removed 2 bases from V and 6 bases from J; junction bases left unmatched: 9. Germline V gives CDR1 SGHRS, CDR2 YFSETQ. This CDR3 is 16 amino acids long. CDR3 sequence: CASSLDIAGVRNEQFF. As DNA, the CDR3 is TGCGCCAGCAGCTTAGATATAGCGGGAGTGCGCAATGAGCAGTTCTTC.

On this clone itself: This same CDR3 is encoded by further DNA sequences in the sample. This CDR3 is CAWSPRTSGFTDTQYF. The CDR3 DNA reads TGTGCCTGGAGTCCGAGGACTAGCGGATTCACAGATACGCAGTATTTT. The rearrangement links TRBV30 to TRBJ2-3; 10 nucleotides align to TRBD2. J gave up 2 bases and V 2 bases, and 7 bases lay outside the gene matches. Per the germline V gene, CDR1 is GTSNPN and CDR2 is SVGIG (reference sequence). This CDR3 comprises 16 residues.

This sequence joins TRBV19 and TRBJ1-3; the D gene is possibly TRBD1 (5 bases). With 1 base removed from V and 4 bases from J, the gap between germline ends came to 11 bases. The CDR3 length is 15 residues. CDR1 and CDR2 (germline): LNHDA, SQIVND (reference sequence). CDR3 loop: CASSIAGGVGNTIYF. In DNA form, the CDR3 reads TGTGCCAGTAGTATAGCAGGAGGGGTAGGAAACACCATATATTTT.

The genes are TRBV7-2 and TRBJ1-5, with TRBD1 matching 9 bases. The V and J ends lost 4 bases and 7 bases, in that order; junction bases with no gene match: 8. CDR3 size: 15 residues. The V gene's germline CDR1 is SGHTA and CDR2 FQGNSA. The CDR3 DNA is TGTGCCAGCAGCTGGAAACAGGGGGCCGAACAGCCCCAGCATTTT. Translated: CASSWKQGAEQPQHF.

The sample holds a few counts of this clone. This CDR3 reads CASSLETGGNSPLHF. CDR3 DNA sequence: TGTGCCAGCAGCTTAGAGACAGGGGGTAATTCACCCCTCCACTTT. V is TRBV11-2 and J is TRBJ1-6; 9 bases are a match to TRBD1. V shed 0 bases and J 6 bases; nucleotides not matched to a gene: 0. Germline V gene lookup returns CDR1 SGHAT and CDR2 FQNNGV. The CDR3 sequence is 15 residues long.

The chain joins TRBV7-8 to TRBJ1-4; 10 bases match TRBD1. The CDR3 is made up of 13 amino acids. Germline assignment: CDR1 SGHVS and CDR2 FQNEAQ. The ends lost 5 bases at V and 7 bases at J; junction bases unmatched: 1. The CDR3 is CASSRDRGEKLFF. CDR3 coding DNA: TGTGCCAGCAGCCGGGACAGGGGTGAAAAACTGTTTTTT.

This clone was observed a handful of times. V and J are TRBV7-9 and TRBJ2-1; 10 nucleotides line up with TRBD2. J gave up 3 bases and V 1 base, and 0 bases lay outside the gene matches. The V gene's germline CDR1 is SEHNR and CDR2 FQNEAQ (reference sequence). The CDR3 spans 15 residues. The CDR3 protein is CASSLVAGGYNEQFF. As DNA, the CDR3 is TGTGCCAGCAGCTTAGTAGCGGGGGGCTACAATGAGCAGTTCTTC.

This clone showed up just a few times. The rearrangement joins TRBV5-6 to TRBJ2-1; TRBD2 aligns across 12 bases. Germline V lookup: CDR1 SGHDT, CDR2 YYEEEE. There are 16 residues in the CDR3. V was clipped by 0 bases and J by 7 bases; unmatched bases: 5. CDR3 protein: CASSLESSGGANEQFF. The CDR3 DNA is TGTGCCAGCAGCTTGGAGTCTAGCGGGGGGGCGAATGAGCAGTTCTTC.

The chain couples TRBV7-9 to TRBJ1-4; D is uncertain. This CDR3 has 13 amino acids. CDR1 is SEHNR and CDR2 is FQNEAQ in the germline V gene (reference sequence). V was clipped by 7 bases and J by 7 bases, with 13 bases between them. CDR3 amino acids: CASMAGHVEKLFF. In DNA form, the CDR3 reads TGTGCCAGCATGGCAGGCCATGTTGAAAAACTGTTTTTT.

DNA for the CDR3: TGTGCCAGCAGCCCCACGGACAGGGCTGGAGATACGCAGTATTTT. As protein: CASSPTDRAGDTQYF. The chain employs TRBV7-6 and TRBJ2-3; 8 bases align to TRBD1. CDR3 length: 15 residues. The germline V gene has CDR1 SGHVS and CDR2 FNYEAQ. With 5 bases clipped from V and 5 bases from J, the junction kept 9 bases outside the gene matches.

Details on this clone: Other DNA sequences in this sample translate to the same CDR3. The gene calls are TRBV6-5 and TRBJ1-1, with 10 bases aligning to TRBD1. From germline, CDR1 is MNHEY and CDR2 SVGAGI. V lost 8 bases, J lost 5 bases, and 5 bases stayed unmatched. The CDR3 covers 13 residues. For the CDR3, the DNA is TGTGCCAGCTCGACAGGGGGCTCGACTGAAGCTTTCTTT. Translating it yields CASSTGGSTEAFF.

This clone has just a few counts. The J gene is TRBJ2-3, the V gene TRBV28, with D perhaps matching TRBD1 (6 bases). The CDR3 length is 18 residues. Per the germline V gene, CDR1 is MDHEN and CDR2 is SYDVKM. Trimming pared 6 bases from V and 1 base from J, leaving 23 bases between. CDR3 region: CASSHWDNPSEGTDTQYF. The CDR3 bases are TGTGCCAGCAGCCACTGGGACAACCCGTCTGAGGGCACAGATACGCAGTATTTT.

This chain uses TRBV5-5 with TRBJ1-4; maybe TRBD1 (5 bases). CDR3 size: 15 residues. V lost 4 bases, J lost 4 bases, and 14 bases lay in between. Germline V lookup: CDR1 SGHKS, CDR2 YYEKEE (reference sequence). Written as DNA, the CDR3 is TGTGCCAGCAGCCGGGAGGTGAGGGGTAATGAAAAACTGTTTTTT. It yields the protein CASSREVRGNEKLFF.